Below, 19 T cell receptor beta chains from the same sample are listed, as sequenced in a study of cytomegalovirus exposure and HLA in healthy donors. PCR amplification relied on 60 Vbeta primers (plus 13 Jbeta primers). Data came from immunoSEQ multiplex PCR; TCRdb stores just in-frame clones and leaves some out. The sample records about 200,000 clones, more than 65% being singletons. Material for sequencing was PBMCs. The receptor source for this set is a woman aged 25 to 39 in good health and CMV-seronegative.

The chain links TRBV5-1 to TRBJ1-1; TRBD1 aligns across 8 bases. The CDR3 consists of 14 residues. Trimming cost V 6 bases and J 3 bases; bases outside gene matches: 7. Germline lookup yields CDR1 SGHRS and CDR2 YFSETQ. DNA of the CDR3: TGCGCCAGCATTCCAGGACAGGGTGACACTGAAGCTTTCTTT. Translating gives CASIPGQGDTEAFF.

This sequence joins TRBV19 and TRBJ1-2; D perhaps matches TRBD1 (6 bases). V lost 4 bases, J lost 4 bases, and 13 bases lay in between. CDR1 is LNHDA, CDR2 SQIVND, per germline (reference sequence). The CDR3 loop spans 14 amino acids. The CDR3 sequence: CASSTNRVAYGYTF. The CDR3 bases are TGTGCCAGTAGTACCAACAGGGTTGCCTATGGCTACACCTTC.

The V call is TRBV19, the J call TRBJ1-6; 10 positions match TRBD1. V shed 5 bases and J 7 bases; nucleotides not matched to a gene: 8. Per germline, CDR1 LNHDA and CDR2 SQIVND (reference sequence). CDR3 length: 16 amino acids. The DNA of the CDR3 is TGTGCCAGTAGTCGGGGGGACAGGGGCTCAAATTCACCCCTCCACTTT. The encoded protein is CASSRGDRGSNSPLHF.

V gene TRBV6-5 combines with J gene TRBJ2-7; D is uncertain. Germline V CDR1 and CDR2: MNHEY, SVGAGI. There are 15 residues in the CDR3. Trimming pared 2 bases from V and 2 bases from J, leaving 13 bases between. The CDR3 protein is CASSYDTNSPYEQYF. The CDR3 region has the DNA TGTGCCAGCAGTTACGACACGAACTCGCCCTACGAGCAGTACTTC.

This clone appeared once. The rearrangement links TRBV19 to TRBJ1-2, with 8 bases that match TRBD1. The CDR3 is 14 amino acids. Per the germline V gene, CDR1 is LNHDA and CDR2 is SQIVND (reference sequence). With 9 bases clipped from V and 1 base from J, the junction kept 7 bases outside the gene matches. CDR3 DNA: TGTGCCAGCGTGACAGGGGATCTTAACTATGGCTACACCTTC. This translates into CASVTGDLNYGYTF.

The gene calls are TRBV4-1 and TRBJ1-5; 8 bases agree with TRBD1. V was pared by 8 bases and J by 8 bases, with 8 bases of the junction left unmatched. This CDR3 is built from 13 residues. Germline CDR1 and CDR2: MGHRA and YSYEKL. CDR3 coding DNA: TGCGCCAGCGGCAGGGGGCGATCCGAGCCCCAGCATTTT. Protein product: CASGRGRSEPQHF.

The chain uses TRBV6-4 and TRBJ2-3; 7 positions agree with TRBD2. The CDR3 has 14 residues. Germline lookup yields CDR1 MRHNA and CDR2 SNTAGT. Trimming removed 5 bases from V and 1 base from J; junction bases left unmatched: 3. The CDR3 nucleotides read TGTGCCAGCAGTCCCCGGGGGGGCACAGATACGCAGTATTTT. Protein sequence: CASSPRGGTDTQYF.

Only one count was recorded for this clone. The CDR3 coding sequence is TGTGCCAGCTTAGAGACGGGGAACTATGGCTACACCTTC. Amino acid sequence: CASLETGNYGYTF. The V call is TRBV18, the J call TRBJ1-2; D unclear. CDR3 size: 13 residues. V was trimmed by 7 bases and J by 2 bases, leaving 11 bases between them. Germline-derived CDR1 and CDR2 are KGHSH and LQKENI. Based on the CDR3 plus reference TRBV18 and TRBJ1-2, the full variable domain is NAGVMQNPRHLVRRRGQEARLRCSPMKGHSHVYWYRQLPEEGLKFMVYLQKENIIDESGMPKERFSAEFPKEGPSILRIQQVVRGDSAAYFCASLETGNYGYTFGSGTRLTVV.

A few counts support this clone. The chain has TRBV4-3 and TRBJ2-1; 10 bases map to TRBD2. The CDR3 consists of 16 residues. Trimming cost V 3 bases and J 4 bases; bases outside gene matches: 6. Germline V gene sequence: CDR1 LGHNA, CDR2 YSLEER. Here the CDR3 DNA reads TGCGCCAGCAGCCACCGGACTAGCGGACTGTACAATGAGCAGTTCTTC. Its translation is CASSHRTSGLYNEQFF.

This chain uses TRBV21-1 with TRBJ1-2; the table's D call of TRBD1 was not tested on the DNA. TRBV21-1 is flagged as a pseudogene. This CDR3 spans 15 amino acids. The CDR3 loop reads CASSNSRDISYGYTF. The CDR3 region has the DNA TGTGCCAGCAGCAATAGCCGGGACATATCCTATGGCTACACCTTC.

CDR3 DNA sequence: TGTGCCAGCAGCTTAGGCCTCAGCGGGAGTGGGTACGAGCAGTACTTC. Translation gives CASSLGLSGSGYEQYF. This chain links TRBV13 with TRBJ2-7, with 8 bases aligning to TRBD2. The CDR3 covers 16 residues. Germline CDR1 reads PRHDT; CDR2 reads FYEKMQ (reference sequence). The V gene end was trimmed by 0 bases and the J gene end by 4 bases; junction bases not matched to a gene: 8.

V gene TRBV7-3 combines with J gene TRBJ2-1; perhaps TRBD1 as D (6 bases). V lost 4 bases, J lost 12 bases, and 16 bases lay in between. Germline V lookup: CDR1 SGHTA, CDR2 FQGTGA. The CDR3 consists of 13 residues. The CDR3, as DNA: TGTGCCAGCAGCTCTCCGGGACAATACGGGCAGTTCTTC. This sequence encodes CASSSPGQYGQFF.

The rearrangement uses TRBV30 and TRBJ2-1, with TRBD2 matching over 13 bases. The V gene end was trimmed by 3 bases and the J gene end by 7 bases; junction bases not matched to a gene: 12. Germline V gives CDR1 GTSNPN, CDR2 SVGIG (reference sequence). The CDR3 is 17 residues long. The CDR3 region is CAWRRGPGLAGRNEQFF. The CDR3 coding sequence is TGTGCCTGGAGGCGAGGTCCGGGACTAGCGGGGCGGAATGAGCAGTTCTTC. Full variable domain (remainder filled in from reference TRBV30 and TRBJ2-1): SQTIHQWPATLVQPVGSPLSLECTVEGTSNPNLYWYRQAAGRGLQLLFYSVGIGQISSEVPQNLSASRPQDRQFILSSKKLLLSDSGFYLCAWRRGPGLAGRNEQFFGPGTRLTVL.

This chain uses TRBV5-1 with TRBJ2-7; D is unclear. The CDR3 consists of 14 residues. V lost 0 bases and J 2 bases, leaving 9 bases between the germline ends. Germline CDR1 SGHRS, CDR2 YFSETQ. CDR3 protein: CASSLVVQPYEQYF. The CDR3 coding sequence is TGCGCCAGCAGCTTGGTTGTACAGCCCTACGAGCAGTACTTC. Supplemented by reference TRBV5-1 and TRBJ2-7, the full variable domain reads KAGVTQTPRYLIKTRGQQVTLSCSPISGHRSVSWYQQTPGQGLQFLFEYFSETQRNKGNFPGRFSGRQFSNSRSEMNVSTLELGDSALYLCASSLVVQPYEQYFGPGTRLTVT.

The gene calls are TRBV15 and TRBJ1-1, with a weak D call TRBD1 (5 bases). This CDR3 is 16 amino acids long. V lost 7 bases and J 1 base, leaving 19 bases between the germline ends. Germline CDR1 reads LNHNV; CDR2 reads YYDKDF (reference sequence). The CDR3 loop is CATTTGVGLRNTEAFF. DNA for the CDR3: TGTGCCACCACCACGGGAGTGGGGCTAAGGAACACTGAAGCTTTCTTT.

The chain is built from TRBV10-3 and TRBJ1-5, with a tentative D call TRBD1 (6 bases). The CDR3 extends over 14 amino acids. Germline values: CDR1 ENHRY, CDR2 SYGVKD. V dropped 2 bases and J dropped 5 bases, with 10 bases sitting between them. DNA of the CDR3: TGTGCCATCAGTGAGAGGGGGGGAGATCAGCCCCAGCATTTT. Amino acids: CAISERGGDQPQHF.

This clone was seen a handful of times. CDR3 sequence: CASSYSRHLNQPQHF. The CDR3 DNA sequence: TGTGCCAGCAGTTACTCGAGACACCTCAATCAGCCCCAGCATTTT. The V call is TRBV6-5, the J call TRBJ1-5; no clear D gene. V gave up 0 bases and J gave up 3 bases, with 9 bases separating them. Looked up from germline, CDR1 is MNHEY and CDR2 is SVGAGI. The CDR3 runs 15 residues.

The CDR3 protein is CASRSGHGYTF. DNA of the CDR3: TGTGCCAGCAGATCAGGGCATGGCTACACCTTC. The chain has TRBV7-9 and TRBJ1-2; tentatively, D is TRBD1 (5 bases). Trimming took 6 bases from V and 6 from J, leaving 8 bases between them. There are 11 residues in the CDR3. The germline CDR1 and CDR2 sequences are SEHNR and FQNEAQ (reference sequence).

The gene calls are TRBV4-1 and TRBJ1-1, with a possible D match to TRBD1 (6 bases). Trimming cost V 0 bases and J 5 bases, with 16 bases left between them. The CDR3 is 16 residues long. The germline V gene has CDR1 MGHRA and CDR2 YSYEKL. CDR3 amino acids: CASSQESGRGRTEAFF. CDR3 nucleotide sequence: TGCGCCAGCAGCCAAGAATCGGGCAGGGGAAGGACTGAAGCTTTCTTT.